This TCR beta chain was identified in a study of blood T cell repertoires in COVID-19. Overall study context: From the United States, Italy and Spain came samples of acute and convalescent COVID-19. The cDNA or gDNA used as material had been derived from T cells, B-cell-depleted T cells, or PBMCs.

Study processing details: Estimation of nucleated cell counts relied on the amplification of reference gene primers. Some clones are missing from TCRdb's copy, which holds only in-frame ones; the method was immunoSEQ multiplex PCR. Clonal size and the V and J genes are those of that table, whereas D and trimming came from the DNA. The sample carries 140,000 to 150,000 clones, 70% to 90% recorded once. The CDR3 is 13 amino acids. The V end lost 8 bases, the J end lost 5 bases, and 18 bases lay between the germline ends. CDR1 is SQVTM, CDR2 ANQGSEA, per germline. The sequence derives from a man aged 65 to 79 with acute or convalescent COVID-19. The chain has TRBV29-1 and TRBJ1-1; D may be TRBD1 (5 bases). Sequencing used peripheral blood. The CDR3 here is CSTFRAPSTEAFF. CDR3 bases: TGCAGCACGTTCAGGGCCCCAAGTACTGAAGCTTTCTTT.